This T cell receptor beta chain is drawn from a study of T cells in narcolepsy. Study findings and constraints: Autoreactive HCRT-specific and TRIB2-specific clonotypes were marked in same-patient CSF-versus-blood CD4+ comparisons.

V was clipped by 5 bases and J by 5 bases, with 6 bases between them. This CDR3 has 12 residues. Germline CDR1 and CDR2: SNHLY and FYNNEI. This clone is medium-sized. No antigen is known for it. Profiling relied on immunoSEQ multiplex PCR, and the TCRdb table lists in-frame clones only, not all of them. Of about 24,000 clones in the sample, about 60% are singletons; the top ten hold 12%. The chain uses TRBV2 and TRBJ2-2; D is perhaps TRBD1 (6 bases). Sample: memory (CD45RA-) CD4+ T cells from blood. The clonotype was recovered from a human donor in good health. The CDR3 region is CASSTGTGELFF. The CDR3 coding sequence is TGTGCCAGCAGTACAGGGACCGGGGAGCTGTTTTTT.